Below are 22 T cell receptor beta chains sequenced from a single sample in a study of cytomegalovirus exposure and HLA in healthy donors (dated by TCRdb to 2016 to 2017). The library was made by the immunoSEQ multiplex PCR assay. The multiplex PCR relied on a mix of 60 forward primers for TCR Vbeta segments and 13 reverse primers for TCR Jbeta segments. TCRdb carries this immuneACCESS record with in-frame sequences only. Its versions omit some clonotypes, under half of them owing to an unresolved V gene in the studies checked, with the rest unexplained. This sample gives about 94,000 clones in total; over 70% of them show up just once. Approximately 20% of the sample rests with the top ten. Sequencing used PBMCs. All receptors derive from a man aged 25-40 years in good health and CMV-seropositive.

This rearrangement joins TRBV15 to TRBJ2-1, with 9 bases fitting TRBD2. Germline loops: CDR1 LNHNV, CDR2 YYDKDF (reference sequence). J gave up 5 bases and V 1 base, and 3 bases lay outside the gene matches. CDR3 length equals 15 residues. CDR3 residues: CATSRGLAENNEQFF. In nucleotides, the CDR3 is TGTGCCACCAGCAGAGGACTAGCGGAGAACAATGAGCAGTTCTTC.

In its sample, this clone was seen a few times. The V call is TRBV19, the J call TRBJ2-5; the match to TRBD2 covers 7 bases. V was pared by 3 bases and J by 2 bases, with 3 bases of the junction left unmatched. Germline V lookup: CDR1 LNHDA, CDR2 SQIVND (reference sequence). The CDR3 runs to 14 residues. CDR3 amino acids: CASSMGGVQETQYF. CDR3 sequence (DNA): TGTGCCAGTAGTATGGGGGGGGTACAAGAGACCCAGTACTTC.

This clone has more than one count but fewer than ten. The chain joins TRBV5-1 to TRBJ2-1; tentatively, D is TRBD1 (6 bases). V lost 4 bases, J lost 7 bases, and 21 bases lay in between. Germline CDR1 is SGHRS and CDR2 is YFSETQ. The CDR3 has 16 residues. The CDR3 DNA sequence: TGCGCCAGCAGCCCTTGGGGGACATCCATGGGGAATGAGCAGTTCTTC. It codes for CASSPWGTSMGNEQFF.

V usage is TRBV9 and J usage is TRBJ2-7, with 11 bases matching TRBD1. Germline V lookup: CDR1 SGDLS, CDR2 YYNGEE. The ends lost 0 bases at V and 6 bases at J; junction bases unmatched: 5. There are 15 residues in the CDR3. The CDR3, as DNA: TGTGCCAGCAGCGTAGAGTGGACAGGGGGCAGCGAGCAGTACTTC. This gives the protein CASSVEWTGGSEQYF.

This clone has more than one count but fewer than ten. The chain has TRBV2 and TRBJ1-5; no clear D. The CDR3 length is 15 residues. Trimming pared 6 bases from V and 2 bases from J, leaving 14 bases between. The germline CDR1 and CDR2 sequences are SNHLY and FYNNEI. In DNA form, the CDR3 reads TGTGCCAGCAGGGCGAGGATAGGAGGCAATCAGCCCCAGCATTTT. Residues: CASRARIGGNQPQHF.

The rearrangement uses TRBV30 and TRBJ1-4, with TRBD1 identical over 8 bases. Germline trimming cut 5 bases from V and 10 bases from J; bases unmatched to any gene: 9. The CDR3 is 13 amino acids. In germline, CDR1 is GTSNPN, CDR2 SVGIG (reference sequence). The CDR3 protein is CAWSGGRMGKLFF. The DNA of the CDR3 is TGTGCCTGGTCAGGGGGCAGGATGGGAAAACTGTTTTTT. Using reference TRBV30 and TRBJ1-4 for the parts outside the CDR3, the full variable domain is SQTIHQWPATLVQPVGSPLSLECTVEGTSNPNLYWYRQAAGRGLQLLFYSVGIGQISSEVPQNLSASRPQDRQFILSSKKLLLSDSGFYLCAWSGGRMGKLFFGSGTQLSVL.

Concerning this clone itself: Its ends do not fully match the called genes, so a read error is possible. The chain recombines TRBV9 with TRBJ2-7; the D gene is possibly TRBD1 (6 bases). The CDR3 runs 14 residues. The germline CDR1 and CDR2 sequences are SGDLS and YYNGEE. CDR3 sequence reads: CASSPTGQSCEQYF. CDR3 nucleotides: TGTGCCAGCAGCCCCACCGGACAGTCCTGCGAGCAGTACTTC.

This clone was counted a few times. The chain is built from TRBV6-5 and TRBJ1-5; 8 nucleotides match TRBD1. The CDR3 is made up of 14 amino acids. V lost 7 bases to trimming and J lost 5 bases; unmatched junction nucleotides: 7. In germline, CDR1 is MNHEY, CDR2 SVGAGI. CDR3 coding DNA: TGTGCCAGCATCACAGGGGGAGTGGATCAGCCCCAGCATTTT. It codes for CASITGGVDQPQHF.

This rearrangement joins TRBV5-1 to TRBJ2-3; possibly TRBD2 for D (6 bases). Germline loops: CDR1 SGHRS, CDR2 YFSETQ. The CDR3 consists of 13 residues. The ends were cut back, 6 bases at V and 2 bases at J, with 10 bases in the middle. This CDR3 reads CASNGLSTDTQYF. For the CDR3, the DNA is TGCGCCAGCAACGGACTATCCACAGATACGCAGTATTTT.

This clone showed up just a few times. V gene TRBV6-6 combines with J gene TRBJ1-2; 9 nucleotides line up with TRBD1. The CDR3 spans 14 residues. With V trimmed by 3 bases and J by 8 bases, 7 bases remained unmatched. The germline gives CDR1 MNHNY, CDR2 SVGAGI (reference sequence). CDR3 residues: CASSYSDRGDGYTF. The CDR3 nucleotides read TGTGCCAGCAGTTATTCGGACAGGGGCGACGGCTACACCTTC.

This chain joins TRBV29-1 and TRBJ1-2; possible D gene TRBD1, 6 bases. CDR1 is SQVTM, CDR2 ANQGSEA, per germline. Trimming stripped 6 bases from V and 8 bases from J, with 19 bases between. The CDR3 runs to 13 residues. The CDR3 protein is CSVGGGGMGGYTF. The CDR3 DNA is TGCAGCGTGGGGGGAGGGGGTATGGGCGGCTACACCTTC.

The V call is TRBV5-6, the J call TRBJ2-1, with 11 bases that match TRBD2. The CDR3 extends over 15 amino acids. The germline gives CDR1 SGHDT, CDR2 YYEEEE. J gave up 4 bases and V 2 bases, and 2 bases lay outside the gene matches. CDR3 sequence (DNA): TGTGCCAGCAGCTTAACTAGCGGGGGATACAATGAGCAGTTCTTC. This translates into CASSLTSGGYNEQFF.

The CDR3 loop is CASGGLNTGELFF. In DNA form, the CDR3 reads TGTGCCAGCGGGGGGTTGAACACCGGGGAGCTGTTTTTT. The chain is built from TRBV6-6 and TRBJ2-2; tentative D call: TRBD2 (6 bases). V was shortened by 8 bases and J by 1 base, with 8 bases between the two germline ends. Germline V gene lookup returns CDR1 MNHNY and CDR2 SVGAGI (reference sequence). The CDR3 loop spans 13 amino acids.

For the CDR3, the DNA is TGTGCCAGTAGTAAGGGGTATAATTCACCCCTCCACTTT. Amino acids: CASSKGYNSPLHF. The rearrangement links TRBV19 to TRBJ1-6; the D gene is possibly TRBD1 (5 bases). Germline V gives CDR1 LNHDA, CDR2 SQIVND (reference sequence). This CDR3 has 13 residues. Deletions cut 4 bases from V and 4 bases from J, with 5 bases between. The full variable domain, rest sourced from reference TRBV19 and TRBJ1-6, is DGGITQSPKYLFRKEGQNVTLSCEQNLNHDAMYWYRQDPGQGLRLIYYSQIVNDFQKGDIAEGYSVSREKKESFPLTVTSAQKNPTAFYLCASSKGYNSPLHFGNGTRLTVT.

This chain connects TRBV30 to TRBJ2-5; D is possibly TRBD2 (6 bases). The V end was cut by 7 bases, the J end by 1 base, with 7 bases between. Germline V CDR1 and CDR2: GTSNPN, SVGIG (reference sequence). This CDR3 is 11 amino acids long. CDR3 loop: CASGGQETQYF. DNA for the CDR3: TGTGCCTCCGGGGGCCAAGAGACCCAGTACTTC.

The chain couples TRBV5-1 to TRBJ2-5, with 8 bases aligning to TRBD2. Germline V gene lookup returns CDR1 SGHRS and CDR2 YFSETQ. V trimming: 4 bases; J trimming: 4 bases; junction bases outside the gene matches: 6. The CDR3 has 14 residues. CDR3 nucleotides: TGCGCCAGCAGCCGGACTAGCCAGGGAGAGACCCAGTACTTC. Translated, it gives CASSRTSQGETQYF.

The V call is TRBV7-9, the J call TRBJ2-5; TRBD2 might be the D (6 bases). V shed 4 bases and J shed 5 bases, with 11 bases lying between them. Germline assignment: CDR1 SEHNR and CDR2 FQNEAQ (reference sequence). The CDR3 is 13 residues long. DNA for the CDR3: TGTGCCAGCAGCTCCTGGGAGGAGGAGACCCAGTACTTC. Its translation is CASSSWEEETQYF.

The rearrangement joins TRBV19 to TRBJ2-5; D possibly corresponds to TRBD2 (7 bases). CDR3 length equals 16 residues. The V gene's germline CDR1 is LNHDA and CDR2 SQIVND (reference sequence). V was shortened by 7 bases and J by 2 bases, with 20 bases between the two germline ends. CDR3 sequence reads: CASTNGGQGGQETQYF. For the CDR3, the DNA is TGTGCCAGTACCAACGGGGGGCAGGGCGGACAAGAGACCCAGTACTTC.

This chain uses TRBV19 with TRBJ1-2, with TRBD1 matching over 8 bases. CDR1 is LNHDA and CDR2 is SQIVND in the germline V gene (reference sequence). The CDR3 contains 16 residues. With V trimmed by 5 bases and J by 2 bases, 10 bases remained unmatched. The CDR3 coding sequence is TGTGCCAGTAGTGCCCCCAGGACAGGGACCAACTATGGCTACACCTTC. Translated, it gives CASSAPRTGTNYGYTF. The full variable domain, its missing parts supplied by reference TRBV19 and TRBJ1-2, is DGGITQSPKYLFRKEGQNVTLSCEQNLNHDAMYWYRQDPGQGLRLIYYSQIVNDFQKGDIAEGYSVSREKKESFPLTVTSAQKNPTAFYLCASSAPRTGTNYGYTFGSGTRLTVV.

The chain is built from TRBV2 and TRBJ2-3; D is unclear. The CDR3 is made up of 14 amino acids. Germline V lookup: CDR1 SNHLY, CDR2 FYNNEI. The V end lost 0 bases, the J end lost 5 bases, and 9 bases lay between the germline ends. The CDR3 reads CASSEASAGDTQYF. The CDR3 DNA reads as TGTGCCAGCAGTGAAGCAAGTGCCGGAGATACGCAGTATTTT.

The rearrangement uses TRBV4-3 and TRBJ1-1; the D gene is possibly TRBD1 (6 bases). Between the trimmed V and J ends, which lost 3 bases and 3 bases, there was a span of 8 bases. CDR3 length: 13 residues. Germline assignment: CDR1 LGHNA and CDR2 YSLEER. CDR3 sequence reads: CASSQDRYTEAFF. For the CDR3, the DNA is TGCGCCAGCAGCCAGGACAGATACACTGAAGCTTTCTTT.

The chain employs TRBV4-2 and TRBJ2-1, with 11 bases lining up with TRBD2. The CDR3 runs to 16 residues. Germline assignment: CDR1 LGHNA and CDR2 YNFKEQ. Germline trimming cut 3 bases from V and 3 bases from J; bases unmatched to any gene: 4. This CDR3 is CASSHPGTSGYNEQFF. In DNA form, the CDR3 reads TGTGCCAGCAGCCACCCCGGGACTAGCGGCTACAATGAGCAGTTCTTC.